Shown below are 9 T cell receptor beta chains from a single sample sequenced in a study of blood T cells in healthy people across ages (dated by TCRdb to 2013 to 2016). Library preparation was by 5' RACE. This sample was sequenced with an Illumina HiSeq 2500. A second PCR of about 6 to 11 cycles was performed with a sample-barcoded 5' primer and a J-beta primer mix. The public reads were quality trimmed at Q25 with fastp and then assembled into clones with MiXCR by TCRdb, keeping productive beta chains. Each CDR3 protein appears once, grouped with its most common genes and DNA. The sample yields 800,000 or so distinct CDR3 sequences; around 50% were counted once. About a sixth of the sample belongs to the ten largest clones. Specimen: blood. The receptors derive from a man older than 75 in good health.

As to this clonotype: This may be a read error: a much more frequent sequence differs by one nucleotide. The chain couples TRBV20-1 to TRBJ2-4, with D maybe TRBD1 (5 bases). Between the trimmed V and J ends, which lost 6 bases and 13 bases, there was a span of 22 bases. Germline lookup yields CDR1 DFQATT and CDR2 SNEGSKA (reference sequence). The CDR3 is made up of 13 amino acids. The CDR3, as DNA: TGCAGTGCCCAAGCCGACAGTCCCTACAAGCAGTACTTC. It specifies CSAQADSPYKQYF.

The chain carries TRBV20-1 and TRBJ1-5, with TRBD1 as a possible D gene (5 bases). Germline CDR1 and CDR2: DFQATT and SNEGSKA (reference sequence). This CDR3 has 13 residues. CDR3 protein: CNGGKGSNQPQHF. In nucleotides, the CDR3 is TGCAATGGGGGGAAGGGAAGCAATCAGCCCCAGCATTTT.

The chain combines TRBV20-1 with TRBJ2-1; D is perhaps TRBD2 (5 bases). The DNA end favors TRBJ2-7, so the J call may be wrong. Per germline, CDR1 DFQATT and CDR2 SNEGSKA (reference sequence). This CDR3 is 13 amino acids long. CDR3 DNA sequence: TGCAGTGCCGTTCCGGACTCCTACAATGAGCAGTACTTC. Protein: CSAVPDSYNEQYF.

The chain is built from TRBV4-2 and TRBJ2-1, with a tentative D call TRBD2 (6 bases). This CDR3 comprises 17 residues. The V and J ends lost 1 base and 12 bases respectively, with 25 bases between them. Germline CDR1 reads LGHNA; CDR2 reads YNFKEQ. CDR3 region: CASSQVRVGGLVDGQFF. The CDR3 DNA follows: TGTGCCAGCAGCCAAGTCAGGGTAGGAGGGCTGGTGGATGGGCAGTTCTTC.

V and J are TRBV20-1 and TRBJ2-5; no firm D call. V lost 3 bases and J lost 4, with 15 bases in between. The length of the CDR3 is 14 residues. In germline, CDR1 is DFQATT, CDR2 SNEGSKA (reference sequence). The DNA for the CDR3 is TGCAGTGCTAGCAAGGCGGAGCCAGGAGAGACCCAGTACTTC. Residues: CSASKAEPGETQYF.

The chain links TRBV10-3 to TRBJ2-1; D gene unclear. Between the trimmed V and J ends, which lost 3 bases and 8 bases, there was a span of 17 bases. The CDR3 length is 15 residues. The germline V gene has CDR1 ENHRY and CDR2 SYGVKD. This CDR3 is CAISDTVVGGDEQFF. CDR3 sequence (DNA): TGTGCCATCAGTGACACCGTGGTGGGCGGCGATGAGCAGTTCTTC.

The chain couples TRBV9 to TRBJ2-3, with no clear D. The CDR3 spans 14 residues. Per germline, CDR1 SGDLS and CDR2 YYNGEE. Trimming removed 0 bases from V and 5 bases from J, with 10 bases in between. The CDR3 loop reads CASSVGVAGDTQYF. Written as DNA, the CDR3 is TGTGCCAGCAGCGTAGGAGTAGCAGGAGATACGCAGTATTTT.

The chain combines TRBV10-3 with TRBJ2-7; 8 bases are a match to TRBD1. The CDR3 sequence is 17 residues long. The V segment lost 3 bases and the J segment 6 bases; nucleotides outside the gene matches: 16. Germline CDR1 is ENHRY and CDR2 is SYGVKD. This CDR3 reads CAISDLLAPGGRTEQYF. CDR3 nucleotides: TGTGCCATCAGTGATCTCCTTGCACCAGGGGGCCGAACCGAGCAGTACTTC.

Many counts were recorded for this clonotype. The J gene is TRBJ2-7, the V gene TRBV6-1, with 8 bases aligning to TRBD1. The CDR3 contains 14 residues. Germline trimming cut 4 bases from V and 0 bases from J; bases unmatched to any gene: 2. Per the germline V gene, CDR1 is MNHNS and CDR2 is SASEGT. The CDR3 spells CASSGDRSSYEQYF. The CDR3 nucleotides are TGTGCCAGCAGTGGGGACAGGAGCTCCTACGAGCAGTACTTC.